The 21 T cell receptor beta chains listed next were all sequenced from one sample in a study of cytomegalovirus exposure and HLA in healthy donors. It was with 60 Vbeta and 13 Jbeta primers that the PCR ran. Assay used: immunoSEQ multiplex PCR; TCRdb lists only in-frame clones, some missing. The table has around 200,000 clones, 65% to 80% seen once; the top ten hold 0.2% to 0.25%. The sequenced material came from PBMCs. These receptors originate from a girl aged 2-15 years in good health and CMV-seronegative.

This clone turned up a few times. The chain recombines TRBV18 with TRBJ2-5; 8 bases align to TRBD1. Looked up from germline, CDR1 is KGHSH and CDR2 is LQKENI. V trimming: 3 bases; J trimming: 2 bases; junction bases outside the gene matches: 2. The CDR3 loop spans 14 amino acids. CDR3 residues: CASSPGQVQETQYF. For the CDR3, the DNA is TGTGCCAGCTCACCGGGACAGGTTCAAGAGACCCAGTACTTC.

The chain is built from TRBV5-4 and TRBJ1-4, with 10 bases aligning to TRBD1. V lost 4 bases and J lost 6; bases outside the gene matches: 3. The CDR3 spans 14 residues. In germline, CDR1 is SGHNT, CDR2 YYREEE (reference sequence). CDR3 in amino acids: CASSATGGDEKLFF. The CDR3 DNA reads TGTGCCAGCAGCGCGACAGGGGGCGATGAAAAACTGTTTTTT.

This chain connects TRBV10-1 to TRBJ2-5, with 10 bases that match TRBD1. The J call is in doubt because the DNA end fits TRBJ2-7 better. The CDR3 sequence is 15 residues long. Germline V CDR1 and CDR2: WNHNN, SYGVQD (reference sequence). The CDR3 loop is CATDPSDRGVYEQYF. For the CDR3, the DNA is TGCGCCACCGACCCCTCGGACAGGGGGGTTTACGAGCAGTACTTC.

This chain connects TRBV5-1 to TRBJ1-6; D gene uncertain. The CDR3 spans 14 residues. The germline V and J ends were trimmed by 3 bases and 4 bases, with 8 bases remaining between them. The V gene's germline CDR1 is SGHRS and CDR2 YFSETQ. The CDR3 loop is CASSSGGYNSPLHF. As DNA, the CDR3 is TGCGCCAGCAGCTCGGGAGGGTATAATTCACCCCTCCACTTT.

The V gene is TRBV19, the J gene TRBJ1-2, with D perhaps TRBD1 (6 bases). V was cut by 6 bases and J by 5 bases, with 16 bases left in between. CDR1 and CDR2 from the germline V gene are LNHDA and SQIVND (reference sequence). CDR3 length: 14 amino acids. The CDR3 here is CASRATGNRYGYTF. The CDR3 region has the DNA TGTGCCAGTAGGGCAACAGGGAATAGGTATGGCTACACCTTC.

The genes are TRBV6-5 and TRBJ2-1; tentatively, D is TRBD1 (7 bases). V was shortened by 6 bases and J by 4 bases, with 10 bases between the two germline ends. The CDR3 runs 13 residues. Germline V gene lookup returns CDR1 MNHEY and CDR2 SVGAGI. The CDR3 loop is CASRRDRYNEQFF. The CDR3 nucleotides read TGTGCCAGCAGGCGGGACAGATACAATGAGCAGTTCTTC.

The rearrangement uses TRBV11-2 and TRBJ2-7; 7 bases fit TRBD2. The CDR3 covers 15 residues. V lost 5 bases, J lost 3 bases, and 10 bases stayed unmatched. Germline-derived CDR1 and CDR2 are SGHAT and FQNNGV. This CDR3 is CASSATRGSNYEQYF. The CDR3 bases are TGTGCCAGCAGCGCCACCCGCGGGAGTAACTACGAGCAGTACTTC.

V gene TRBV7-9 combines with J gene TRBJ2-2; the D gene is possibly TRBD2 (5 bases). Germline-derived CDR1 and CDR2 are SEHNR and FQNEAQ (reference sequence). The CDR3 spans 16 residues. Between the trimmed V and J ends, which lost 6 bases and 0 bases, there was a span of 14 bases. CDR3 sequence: CASRPKGLANTGELFF. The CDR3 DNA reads TGTGCCAGCAGACCGAAAGGACTCGCGAACACCGGGGAGCTGTTTTTT. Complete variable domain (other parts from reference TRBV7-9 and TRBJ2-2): DTGVSQNPRHKITKRGQNVTFRCDPISEHNRLYWYRQTLGQGPEFLTYFQNEAQLEKSRLLSDRFSAERPKGSFSTLEIQRTEQGDSAMYLCASRPKGLANTGELFFGEGSRLTVL.

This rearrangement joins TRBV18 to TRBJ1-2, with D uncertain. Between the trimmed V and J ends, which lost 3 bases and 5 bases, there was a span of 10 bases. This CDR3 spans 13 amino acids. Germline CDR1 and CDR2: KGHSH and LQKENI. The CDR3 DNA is TGTGCCAGCTCACCTGTCAGGTTATATGGCTACACCTTC. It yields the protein CASSPVRLYGYTF.

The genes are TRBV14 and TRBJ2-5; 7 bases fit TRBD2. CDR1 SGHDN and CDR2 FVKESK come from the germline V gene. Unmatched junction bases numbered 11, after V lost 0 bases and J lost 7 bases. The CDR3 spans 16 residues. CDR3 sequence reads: CASSQDGTTRTGTQYF. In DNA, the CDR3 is TGTGCCAGCAGCCAAGATGGGACTACCAGGACGGGGACCCAGTACTTC.

This chain's CDR3 is CASSLGGLGGEQYF. The CDR3 DNA reads TGCGCCAGCAGCTTGGGGGGCCTGGGGGGCGAGCAGTACTTC. The chain employs TRBV5-1 and TRBJ2-7; D might be TRBD2 (6 bases). CDR3 length equals 14 residues. In germline, CDR1 is SGHRS, CDR2 YFSETQ. The V end lost 0 bases, the J end lost 6 bases, and 13 bases lay between the germline ends.

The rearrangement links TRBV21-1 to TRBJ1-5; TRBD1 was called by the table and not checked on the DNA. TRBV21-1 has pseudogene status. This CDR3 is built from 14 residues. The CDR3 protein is CAGYSGQGPSYRHF. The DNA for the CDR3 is TGTGCCGGTTATTCGGGACAGGGGCCCAGTTACCGGCATTTT.

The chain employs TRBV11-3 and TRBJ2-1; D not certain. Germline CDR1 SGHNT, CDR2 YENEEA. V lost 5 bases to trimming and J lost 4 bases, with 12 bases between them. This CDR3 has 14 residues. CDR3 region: CASSQTPGYNEQFF. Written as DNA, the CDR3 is TGTGCCAGCAGCCAGACGCCAGGTTACAATGAGCAGTTCTTC.

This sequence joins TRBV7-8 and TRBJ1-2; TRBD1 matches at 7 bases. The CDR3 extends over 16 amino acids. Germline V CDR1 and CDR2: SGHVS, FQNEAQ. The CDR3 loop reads CANNGDSGKFNYGYTF. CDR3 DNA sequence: TGTGCGAATAATGGGGACAGCGGAAAATTTAACTATGGCTACACCTTC. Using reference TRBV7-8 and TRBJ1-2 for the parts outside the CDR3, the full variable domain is GAGVSQSPRYKVAKRGQDVALRCDPISGHVSLFWYQQALGQGPEFLTYFQNEAQLDKSGLPSDRFFAERPEGSVSTLKIQRTQQEDSAVYLCANNGDSGKFNYGYTFGSGTRLTVV.

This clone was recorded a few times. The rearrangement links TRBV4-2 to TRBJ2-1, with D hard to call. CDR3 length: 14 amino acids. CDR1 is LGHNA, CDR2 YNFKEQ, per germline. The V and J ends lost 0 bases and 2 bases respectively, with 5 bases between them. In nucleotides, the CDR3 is TGTGCCAGCAGCCAAGAACTGACCTACAATGAGCAGTTCTTC. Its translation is CASSQELTYNEQFF.

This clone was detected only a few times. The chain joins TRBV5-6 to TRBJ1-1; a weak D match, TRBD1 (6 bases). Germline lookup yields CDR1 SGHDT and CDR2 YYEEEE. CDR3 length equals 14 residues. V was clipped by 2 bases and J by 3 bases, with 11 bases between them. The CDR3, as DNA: TGTGCCAGCAGCTTAGTAGGGGGGGACACTGAAGCTTTCTTT. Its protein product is CASSLVGGDTEAFF.

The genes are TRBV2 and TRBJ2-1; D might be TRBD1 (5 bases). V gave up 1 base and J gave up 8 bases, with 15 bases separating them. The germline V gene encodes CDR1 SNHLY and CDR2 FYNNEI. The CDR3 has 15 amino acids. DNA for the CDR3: TGTGCCAGCAGTGAAGGATCAGGGTTCATCCATGAGCAGTTCTTC. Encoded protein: CASSEGSGFIHEQFF.

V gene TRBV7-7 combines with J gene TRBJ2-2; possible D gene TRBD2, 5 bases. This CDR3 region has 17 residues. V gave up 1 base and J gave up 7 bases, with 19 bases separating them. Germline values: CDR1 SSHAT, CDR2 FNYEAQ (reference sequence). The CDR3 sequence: CASSLEKNFGGIGELFF. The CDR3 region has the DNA TGTGCCAGCAGCTTAGAGAAGAACTTTGGAGGAATCGGGGAGCTGTTTTTT.

The CDR3 spells CASSIGTAYGYTF. The CDR3 coding sequence is TGTGCCAGTAGTATTGGGACAGCCTATGGCTACACCTTC. The rearrangement uses TRBV19 and TRBJ1-2; TRBD1 matches 7 bases. There are 13 residues in the CDR3. The V segment lost 3 bases and the J segment 4 bases; nucleotides outside the gene matches: 2. Germline lookup yields CDR1 LNHDA and CDR2 SQIVND (reference sequence).

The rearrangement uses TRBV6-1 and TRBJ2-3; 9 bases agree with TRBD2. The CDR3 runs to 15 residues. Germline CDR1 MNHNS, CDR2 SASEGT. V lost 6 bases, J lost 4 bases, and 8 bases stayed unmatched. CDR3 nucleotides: TGTGCCAGCAGGGTAGTAGCGGGAGACCCAGATACGCAGTATTTT. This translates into CASRVVAGDPDTQYF.

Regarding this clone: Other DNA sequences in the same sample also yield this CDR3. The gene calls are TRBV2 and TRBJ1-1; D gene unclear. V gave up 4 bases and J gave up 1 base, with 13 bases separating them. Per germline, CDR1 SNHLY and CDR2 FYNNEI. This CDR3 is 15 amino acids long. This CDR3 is CASSAWATRNTEAFF. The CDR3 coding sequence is TGTGCCAGCAGTGCGTGGGCCACACGGAACACTGAAGCTTTCTTT.